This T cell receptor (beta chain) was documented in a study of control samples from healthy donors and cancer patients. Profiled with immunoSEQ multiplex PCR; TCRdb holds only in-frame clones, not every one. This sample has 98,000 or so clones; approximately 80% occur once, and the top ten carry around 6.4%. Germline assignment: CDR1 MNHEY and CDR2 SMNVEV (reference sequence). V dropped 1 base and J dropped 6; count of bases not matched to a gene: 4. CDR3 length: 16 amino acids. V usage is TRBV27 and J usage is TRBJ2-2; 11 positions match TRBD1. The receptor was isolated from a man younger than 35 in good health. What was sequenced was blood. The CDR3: CASSLLGTGGAGELFF. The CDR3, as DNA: TGTGCCAGCAGTTTATTGGGGACAGGGGGAGCCGGGGAGCTGTTTTTT.